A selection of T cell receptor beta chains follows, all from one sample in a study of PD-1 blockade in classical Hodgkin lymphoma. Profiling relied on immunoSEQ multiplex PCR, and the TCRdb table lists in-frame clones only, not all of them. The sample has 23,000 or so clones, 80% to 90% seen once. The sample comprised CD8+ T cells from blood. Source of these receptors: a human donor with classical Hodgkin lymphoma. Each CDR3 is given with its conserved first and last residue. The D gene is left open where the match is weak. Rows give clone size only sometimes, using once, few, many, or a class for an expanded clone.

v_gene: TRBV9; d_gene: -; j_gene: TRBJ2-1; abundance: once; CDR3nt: TGTGCCAGCAGCGGAGAATACAATGAGCAGTTCTTC; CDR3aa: CASSGEYNEQFF
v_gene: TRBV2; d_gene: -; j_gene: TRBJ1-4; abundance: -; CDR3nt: TGTGCCAGCCGAAGGGGGGAAGGTGAAAAACTGTTTTTT; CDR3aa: CASRRGEGEKLFF
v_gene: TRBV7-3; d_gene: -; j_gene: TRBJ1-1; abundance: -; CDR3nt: TGTGCCAGCAGCCCTAGGGTAGACACTGAAGCTTTCTTT; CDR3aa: CASSPRVDTEAFF
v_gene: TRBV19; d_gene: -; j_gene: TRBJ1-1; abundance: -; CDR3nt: TGTGCCAGTAGTATACACTCCGGGGCCACTGAAGCTTTCTTT; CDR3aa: CASSIHSGATEAFF
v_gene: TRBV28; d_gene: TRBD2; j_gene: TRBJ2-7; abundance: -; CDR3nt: TGTGCCAGCAGTTTGGGTTCTAGCGGGAACGAGCAGTACTTC; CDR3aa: CASSLGSSGNEQYF
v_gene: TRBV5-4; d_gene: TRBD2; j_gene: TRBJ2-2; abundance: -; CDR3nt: TGTGCCAGCAGCTTTAGCGGGGCGAACACCGGGGAGCTGTTTTTT; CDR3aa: CASSFSGANTGELFF
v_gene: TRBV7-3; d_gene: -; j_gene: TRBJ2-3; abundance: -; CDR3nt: TGTGCCAGCAGCTCCGGACTTGGAGATACGCAGTATTTT; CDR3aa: CASSSGLGDTQYF
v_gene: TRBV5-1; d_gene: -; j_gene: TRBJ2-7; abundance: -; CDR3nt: TGCGCCAGCAGGGGTCAGGGTGGCTACGAGCAGTACTTC; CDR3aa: CASRGQGGYEQYF
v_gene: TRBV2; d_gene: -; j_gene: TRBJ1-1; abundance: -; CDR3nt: TGTGCCAGCAGCGAGGGAGGGGCCGACACTGAAGCTTTCTTT; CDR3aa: CASSEGGADTEAFF
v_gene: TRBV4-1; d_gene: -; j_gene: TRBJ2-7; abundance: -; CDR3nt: TGCGCCAGCAGCCAAGTTAGCGCAGCGGCCTACGAGCAGTACTTC; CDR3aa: CASSQVSAAAYEQYF
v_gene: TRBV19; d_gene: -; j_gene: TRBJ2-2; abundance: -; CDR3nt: TGTGCCAGTAGGTTGGGGAGGACCGGGGAGCTGTTTTTT; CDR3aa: CASRLGRTGELFF
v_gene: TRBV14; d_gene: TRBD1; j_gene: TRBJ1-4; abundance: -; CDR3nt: TGTGCCAGCAGCCTAAAACCGGGACAGGGCTATGCAACTAATGAAAAACTGTTTTTT; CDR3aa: CASSLKPGQGYATNEKLFF
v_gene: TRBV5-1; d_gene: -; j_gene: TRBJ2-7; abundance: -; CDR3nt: TGCGCCAGCAGCGAGGGATCCGGGGGTTACGAGCAGTACTTC; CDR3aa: CASSEGSGGYEQYF
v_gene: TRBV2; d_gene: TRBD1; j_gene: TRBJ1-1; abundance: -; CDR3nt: TGTGCCAGCAGCGTAGGGACAGGGGGCATGGACACTGAAGCTTTCTTT; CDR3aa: CASSVGTGGMDTEAFF
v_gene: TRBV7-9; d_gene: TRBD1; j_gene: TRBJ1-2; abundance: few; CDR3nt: TGTGCCAGCAGCCCTGGGACAGTCTATGGCTACACCTTC; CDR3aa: CASSPGTVYGYTF
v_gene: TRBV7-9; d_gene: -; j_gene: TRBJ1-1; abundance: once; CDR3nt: TGTGCCAGCAGCTTGCGACAGGAAGCTTTCTTT; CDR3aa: CASSLRQEAFF
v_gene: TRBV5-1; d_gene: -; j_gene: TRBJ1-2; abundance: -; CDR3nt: TGCGCCAGCAGCTTGTATGGGGGTGATGGCTACACCTTC; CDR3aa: CASSLYGGDGYTF
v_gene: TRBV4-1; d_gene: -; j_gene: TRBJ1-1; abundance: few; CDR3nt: TGCGCCAGCAGCCAAGTGGGTCTCGGCACTGAAGCTTTCTTT; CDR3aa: CASSQVGLGTEAFF
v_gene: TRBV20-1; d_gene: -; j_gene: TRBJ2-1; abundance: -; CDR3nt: TGCAGTGCTAGAGCGGCGGCAGAGCAGTTCTTC; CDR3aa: CSARAAAEQFF
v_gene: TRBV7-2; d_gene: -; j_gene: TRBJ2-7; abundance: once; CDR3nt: TGTGCCAGCAGCTTAGCGGGCAGGAGCTCCTACGAGCAGTACTTC; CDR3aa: CASSLAGRSSYEQYF
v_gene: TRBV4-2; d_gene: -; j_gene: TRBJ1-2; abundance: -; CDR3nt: TGTGCCAGCAGCCAAGATGCAGGGGCTAACTATGGCTACACCTTC; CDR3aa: CASSQDAGANYGYTF
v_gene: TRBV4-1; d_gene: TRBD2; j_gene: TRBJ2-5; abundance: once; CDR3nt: TGCGCCAGCAGCCAAGACCCAGCGGGGGGTCAAGAGACCCAGTACTTC; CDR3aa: CASSQDPAGGQETQYF
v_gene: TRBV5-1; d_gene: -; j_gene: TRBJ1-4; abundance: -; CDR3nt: TGCGCCAGCAGCTTGGGGGGGCTTTTAAGTGAAAAACTGTTTTTT; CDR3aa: CASSLGGLLSEKLFF
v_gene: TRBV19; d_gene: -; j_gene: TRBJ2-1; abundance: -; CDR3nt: TGTGCCAGTAGTATAGCGGGGGCTAGCGGTTACAATGAGCAGTTCTTC; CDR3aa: CASSIAGASGYNEQFF
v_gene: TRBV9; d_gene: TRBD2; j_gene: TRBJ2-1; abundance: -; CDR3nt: TGTGCCAGCAGCGGAAGCCCTAGCGGGGGGGCACAGCAGTTCTTC; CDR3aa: CASSGSPSGGAQQFF
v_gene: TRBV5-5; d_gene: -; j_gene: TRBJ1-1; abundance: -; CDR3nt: TGTGCCAGCAGTCCCGGTTCGAACACTGAAGCTTTCTTT; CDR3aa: CASSPGSNTEAFF
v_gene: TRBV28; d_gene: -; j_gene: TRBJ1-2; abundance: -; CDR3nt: TGTGCCAGCAGTTTTCCCCCTCGGATGAGTAACTATGGCTACACCTTC; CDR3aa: CASSFPPRMSNYGYTF
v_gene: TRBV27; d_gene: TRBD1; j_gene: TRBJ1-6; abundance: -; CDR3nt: TGTGCCAGCAGTCCCGGGACAGTTAATTCACCCCTCCACTTT; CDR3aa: CASSPGTVNSPLHF
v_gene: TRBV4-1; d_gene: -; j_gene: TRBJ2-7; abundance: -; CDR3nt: TGCGCCAGCAGCCAAGGGACACCAACCTACGAGCAGTACTTC; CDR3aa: CASSQGTPTYEQYF